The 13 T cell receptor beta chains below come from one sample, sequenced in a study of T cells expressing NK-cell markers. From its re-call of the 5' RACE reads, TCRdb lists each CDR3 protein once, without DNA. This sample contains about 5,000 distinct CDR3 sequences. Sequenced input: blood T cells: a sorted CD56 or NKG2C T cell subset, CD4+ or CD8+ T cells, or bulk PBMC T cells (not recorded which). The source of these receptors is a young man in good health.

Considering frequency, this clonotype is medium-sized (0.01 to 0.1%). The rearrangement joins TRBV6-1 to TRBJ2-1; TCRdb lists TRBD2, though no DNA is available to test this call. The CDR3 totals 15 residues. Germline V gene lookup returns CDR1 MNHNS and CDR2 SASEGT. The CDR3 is CASSDTAESYNEQFF.

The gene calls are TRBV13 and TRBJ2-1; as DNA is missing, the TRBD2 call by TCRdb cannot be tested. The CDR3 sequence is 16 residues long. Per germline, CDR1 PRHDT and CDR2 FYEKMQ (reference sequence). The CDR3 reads CASSRKGQRALGEQFF.

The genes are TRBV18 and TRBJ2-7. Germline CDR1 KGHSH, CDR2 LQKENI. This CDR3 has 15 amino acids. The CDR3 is CASSPPAGPPYEQYF.

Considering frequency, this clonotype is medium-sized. This CDR3 reads CAIREPAGSLDTQYF. V is TRBV10-3 and J is TRBJ2-3; checking the TCRdb D call of TRBD2 is not possible without DNA. The CDR3 is 15 amino acids. CDR1 and CDR2 from the germline V gene are ENHRY and SYGVKD.

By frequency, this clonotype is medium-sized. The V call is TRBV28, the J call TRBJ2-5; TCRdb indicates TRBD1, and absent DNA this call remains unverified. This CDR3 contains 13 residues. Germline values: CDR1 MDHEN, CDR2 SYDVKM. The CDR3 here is CASTSGREETQYF. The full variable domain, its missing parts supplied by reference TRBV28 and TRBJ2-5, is DVKVTQSSRYLVKRTGEKVFLECVQDMDHENMFWYRQDPGLGLRLIYFSYDVKMKEKGDIPEGYSVSREKKERFSLILESASTNQTSMYLCASTSGREETQYFGPGTRLLVL.

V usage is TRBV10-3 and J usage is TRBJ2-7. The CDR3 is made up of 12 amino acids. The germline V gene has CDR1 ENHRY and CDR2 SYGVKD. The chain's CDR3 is CAIRRDSYEQYF.

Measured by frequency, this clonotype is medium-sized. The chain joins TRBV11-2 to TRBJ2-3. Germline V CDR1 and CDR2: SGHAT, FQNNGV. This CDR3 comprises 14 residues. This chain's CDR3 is CASSEQPNTDTQYF.

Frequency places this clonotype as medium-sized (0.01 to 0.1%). CDR3 protein: CASSLPSGPFQETQYF. This chain links TRBV11-2 with TRBJ2-5; TCRdb indicates TRBD2, and absent DNA this call remains unverified. Germline lookup yields CDR1 SGHAT and CDR2 FQNNGV. The CDR3 contains 16 residues.

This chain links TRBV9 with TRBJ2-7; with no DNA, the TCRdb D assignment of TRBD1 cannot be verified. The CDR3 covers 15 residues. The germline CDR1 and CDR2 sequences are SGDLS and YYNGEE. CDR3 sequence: CASSPLYGALYEQYF.

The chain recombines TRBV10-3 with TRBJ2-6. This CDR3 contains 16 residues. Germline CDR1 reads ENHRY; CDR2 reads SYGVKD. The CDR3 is CAISEYKRSGANVLTF.

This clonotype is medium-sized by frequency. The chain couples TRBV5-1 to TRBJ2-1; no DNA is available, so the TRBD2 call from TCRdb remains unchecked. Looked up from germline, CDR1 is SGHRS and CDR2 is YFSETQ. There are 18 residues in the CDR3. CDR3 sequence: CASSSGLAGGSYNAEQFF.

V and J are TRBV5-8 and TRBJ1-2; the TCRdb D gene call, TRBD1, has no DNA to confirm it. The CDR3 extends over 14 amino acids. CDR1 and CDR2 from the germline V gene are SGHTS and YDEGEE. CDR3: CASREQGSTYGYTF.

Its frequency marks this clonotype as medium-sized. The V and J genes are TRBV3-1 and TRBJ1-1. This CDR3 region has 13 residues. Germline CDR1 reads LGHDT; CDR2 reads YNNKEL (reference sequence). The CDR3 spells CASSQNRNTEAFF.